This passage covers 20 T cell receptor beta chains from one sample sequenced in a study of shared clonotypes between healthy human individuals. Profiling relied on immunoSEQ multiplex PCR, and the TCRdb table lists in-frame clones only, not all of them. The sample lists approximately 1.5 million clones, 95% to 99% occurring once. Sample: naive CD4+ T cells sorted from blood. The subset denotes: CD45RA+ positively selected. The receptors were gathered from a man aged 25-45 years in good health.

DNA of the CDR3: TGTGCCAGCTCACTGAGGAGTGAGCAGTTCTTC. This gives the protein CASSLRSEQFF. The chain couples TRBV18 to TRBJ2-1; D not resolved. The CDR3 runs to 11 residues. The germline gives CDR1 KGHSH, CDR2 LQKENI. V was shortened by 4 bases and J by 9 bases, with 7 bases between the two germline ends.

This clone was seen once. V usage is TRBV19 and J usage is TRBJ2-2; 10 bases agree with TRBD2. Germline lookup yields CDR1 LNHDA and CDR2 SQIVND (reference sequence). With 4 bases clipped from V and 10 bases from J, the junction kept 9 bases outside the gene matches. The CDR3 loop spans 15 amino acids. The CDR3 sequence is CASSTSGLAVAELFF. As DNA, the CDR3 is TGTGCCAGTAGTACCAGCGGACTAGCGGTAGCGGAGCTGTTTTTT.

The V and J genes are TRBV11-3 and TRBJ2-2, with 11 nucleotides matching TRBD2. V was pared by 0 bases and J by 6 bases, with 3 bases of the junction left unmatched. The CDR3 totals 16 residues. CDR1 and CDR2 from the germline V gene are SGHNT and YENEEA. CDR3 region: CASSLELAGVPGELFF. DNA for the CDR3: TGTGCCAGCAGCTTAGAACTAGCGGGAGTCCCCGGGGAGCTGTTTTTT.

This clone has only one observation. The chain links TRBV7-3 to TRBJ2-3, with 9 positions matching TRBD2. V shed 5 bases and J 4 bases; nucleotides not matched to a gene: 10. This CDR3 region has 16 residues. Germline V CDR1 and CDR2: SGHTA, FQGTGA. CDR3 DNA: TGTGCCAGCAGCCCCCAGGGAGCGGGAGGTTCAGATACGCAGTATTTT. This codes for CASSPQGAGGSDTQYF.

This clone was picked up one time. The chain recombines TRBV29-1 with TRBJ2-1, with unresolved D. From germline, CDR1 is SQVTM and CDR2 ANQGSEA. This CDR3 has 13 residues. Trimming took off 2 bases at V and 2 bases at J, with 7 bases between the two ends. The CDR3 here is CSVEKITYNEQFF. CDR3 nucleotide sequence: TGCAGCGTTGAAAAAATTACCTACAATGAGCAGTTCTTC.

V usage is TRBV7-3 and J usage is TRBJ2-1; perhaps TRBD2 as D (5 bases). Germline V CDR1 and CDR2: SGHTA, FQGTGA. The V and J ends lost 3 bases and 7 bases respectively, with 13 bases between them. The CDR3 consists of 14 residues. CDR3 coding DNA: TGTGCCAGCAGCTTGTCGGGCGGAGGTAATGAGCAGTTCTTC. Protein product: CASSLSGGGNEQFF.

This rearrangement joins TRBV4-1 to TRBJ2-1; 7 bases are shared with TRBD2. Germline V lookup: CDR1 MGHRA, CDR2 YSYEKL. The ends lost 2 bases at V and 4 bases at J; junction bases unmatched: 5. There are 15 residues in the CDR3. The CDR3: CASSQIPGLYNEQFF. The CDR3 bases are TGCGCCAGCAGCCAAATACCGGGACTATACAATGAGCAGTTCTTC.

This chain's CDR3 is CASSLDQGQRILDEAFF. The CDR3 bases are TGTGCCAGCAGCTTAGATCAGGGCCAGCGGATCCTCGATGAAGCTTTCTTT. The gene calls are TRBV11-2 and TRBJ1-1, with D possibly TRBD1 on 5 matching bases. Germline V gene lookup returns CDR1 SGHAT and CDR2 FQNNGV. This CDR3 is built from 17 residues. Deletions cut 0 bases from V and 7 bases from J, with 21 bases between.

The chain joins TRBV2 to TRBJ2-2; 7 nucleotides line up with TRBD1. Looked up from germline, CDR1 is SNHLY and CDR2 is FYNNEI. The V and J ends lost 11 bases and 3 bases, in that order; junction bases with no gene match: 9. The CDR3 runs to 14 residues. CDR3 residues: CASETGTDTGELFF. In DNA form, the CDR3 reads TGTGCCTCTGAGACAGGGACGGACACCGGGGAGCTGTTTTTT.

The V call is TRBV4-2, the J call TRBJ2-7; no reliable D call. Germline V gives CDR1 LGHNA, CDR2 YNFKEQ. The V gene lost 0 bases and the J gene lost 0 bases, with 6 bases spanning the gap. The CDR3 spans 14 residues. The CDR3 sequence: CASSQDWGSYEQYF. In DNA form, the CDR3 reads TGTGCCAGCAGCCAAGATTGGGGCTCCTACGAGCAGTACTTC.

V is TRBV2 and J is TRBJ2-6; D unclear. From germline, CDR1 is SNHLY and CDR2 FYNNEI. This CDR3 spans 17 amino acids. Trimming cost V 5 bases and J 1 base, with 15 bases left between them. The CDR3 protein is CASSSRSRGSGANVLTF. The CDR3 region has the DNA TGTGCCAGCAGTTCCAGGAGCCGAGGATCTGGGGCCAACGTCCTGACTTTC.

This chain joins TRBV6-5 and TRBJ2-1; 11 bases agree with TRBD2. With 6 bases clipped from V and 4 bases from J, the junction kept 5 bases outside the gene matches. The germline gives CDR1 MNHEY, CDR2 SVGAGI. The CDR3 contains 15 residues. CDR3 in DNA: TGTGCCAGCAGACCGAGACTAGCGGGGTACAATGAGCAGTTCTTC. Translation gives CASRPRLAGYNEQFF.

About this clone itself: At the DNA level, this CDR3 is encoded by other sequences in the same sample as well. V gene TRBV5-1 combines with J gene TRBJ2-2, with D hard to call. Per germline, CDR1 SGHRS and CDR2 YFSETQ. The ends were cut back, 0 bases at V and 6 bases at J, with 6 bases in the middle. The CDR3 is made up of 13 amino acids. The CDR3 is CASSLDRPGELFF. The CDR3 DNA is TGCGCCAGCAGCTTGGATCGTCCCGGGGAGCTGTTTTTT.

The rearrangement links TRBV9 to TRBJ2-5, with D hard to call. V was trimmed by 4 bases and J by 0 bases, leaving 10 bases between them. Germline CDR1 is SGDLS and CDR2 is YYNGEE. The CDR3 spans 14 residues. The CDR3 coding sequence is TGTGCCAGCAGCCGGAGTGGGAACCAAGAGACCCAGTACTTC. It specifies CASSRSGNQETQYF.

For this clone: At the DNA level, this CDR3 is encoded by other sequences in the same sample as well. This chain connects TRBV5-1 to TRBJ1-1, with D possibly TRBD1 on 5 matching bases. CDR3 length equals 14 residues. CDR1 and CDR2 (germline): SGHRS, YFSETQ. V was pared by 2 bases and J by 2 bases, with 10 bases between. Written as DNA, the CDR3 is TGCGCCAGCAGCTTAGGGGCCGGTAACACTGAAGCTTTCTTT. Translated: CASSLGAGNTEAFF.

The CDR3 DNA is TGTGCCAGCAATTCCCGGGACAGGGGGCGCGTATCCGAGCAGTACTTC. It codes for CASNSRDRGRVSEQYF. The rearrangement uses TRBV28 and TRBJ2-7, with TRBD1 matching 12 bases. The CDR3 length is 16 residues. V shed 7 bases, J shed 6 bases, and the junction held 13 bases outside the gene matches. From germline, CDR1 is MDHEN and CDR2 SYDVKM.

The J gene is TRBJ1-5, the V gene TRBV30, with TRBD1 matching over 7 bases. CDR3 length equals 14 residues. J gave up 2 bases and V 3 bases, and 4 bases lay outside the gene matches. The V gene's germline CDR1 is GTSNPN and CDR2 SVGIG (reference sequence). The CDR3 sequence: CAWRRQGRNQPQHF. As DNA, the CDR3 is TGTGCCTGGAGACGACAGGGCCGCAATCAGCCCCAGCATTTT.

The chain uses TRBV5-4 and TRBJ2-5, with 10 bases that match TRBD2. Per germline, CDR1 SGHNT and CDR2 YYREEE (reference sequence). The CDR3 length is 16 residues. With 5 bases clipped from V and 2 bases from J, the junction kept 9 bases outside the gene matches. CDR3: CASSPSGRGIQETQYF. The CDR3, as DNA: TGTGCCAGCAGTCCCAGCGGGAGGGGAATTCAAGAGACCCAGTACTTC.

The chain recombines TRBV4-3 with TRBJ2-3, with D possibly being TRBD2 (5 bases). The germline V gene encodes CDR1 LGHNA and CDR2 YSLEER. V was shortened by 1 base and J by 0 bases, with 17 bases between the two germline ends. The CDR3 runs to 18 residues. CDR3 in amino acids: CASSQARRLAISTDTQYF. The DNA for the CDR3 is TGCGCCAGCAGCCAAGCTAGGAGGCTAGCTATTAGCACAGATACGCAGTATTTT.

The V gene is TRBV4-2, the J gene TRBJ1-3; TRBD1 matches at 10 bases. The trim removed 0 bases at V and 1 base at J, leaving 15 bases unmatched. The CDR3 is 21 residues long. The germline CDR1 and CDR2 sequences are LGHNA and YNFKEQ. This CDR3 is CASSQDRRTGGLSSSGNTIYF. CDR3 coding DNA: TGTGCCAGCAGCCAAGATCGACGGACAGGGGGTTTGAGTAGTTCTGGAAACACCATATATTTT.